This T cell receptor beta chain is from a study of cytomegalovirus exposure and HLA in healthy donors. Study information: Caucasian-associated ancestry cluster membership applied to less than 85% of 398 genotyped donors.

Primers for the PCR totalled 60 Vbeta and 13 Jbeta. Sequencing used immunoSEQ multiplex PCR; TCRdb keeps in-frame clones, though not all of them. The data hold about 170,000 clones, with 85% observed a single time. V lost 3 bases to trimming and J lost 4 bases; unmatched junction nucleotides: 9. Germline V gene data show CDR1 as SGHAT and CDR2 as FQDESV (reference sequence). The CDR3 loop spans 17 amino acids. The sample comprised PBMCs. The receptor was isolated from a man aged 30 to 39 in good health and CMV-seropositive. V usage is TRBV11-1 and J usage is TRBJ2-5; TRBD2 agrees at 12 bases. The CDR3 reads CASSFSPLAGGGETQYF. The DNA for the CDR3 is TGTGCCAGCAGCTTCTCCCCCCTAGCGGGAGGGGGAGAGACCCAGTACTTC.